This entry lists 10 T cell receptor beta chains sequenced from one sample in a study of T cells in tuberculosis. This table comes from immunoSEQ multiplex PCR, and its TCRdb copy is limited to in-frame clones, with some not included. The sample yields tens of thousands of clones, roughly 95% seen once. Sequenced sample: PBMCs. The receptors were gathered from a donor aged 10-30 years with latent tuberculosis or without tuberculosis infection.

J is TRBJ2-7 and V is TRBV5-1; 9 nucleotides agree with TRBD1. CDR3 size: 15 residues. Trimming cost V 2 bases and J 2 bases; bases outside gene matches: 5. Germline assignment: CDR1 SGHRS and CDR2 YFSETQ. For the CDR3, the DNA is TGCGCCAGCAGCTTCGGGGGACAGGGACCCTACGAGCAGTACTTC. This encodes CASSFGGQGPYEQYF.

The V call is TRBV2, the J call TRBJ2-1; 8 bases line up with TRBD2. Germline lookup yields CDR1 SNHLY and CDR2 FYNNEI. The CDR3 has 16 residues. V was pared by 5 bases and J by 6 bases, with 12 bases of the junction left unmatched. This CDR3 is CASSWRGASYVNEQFF. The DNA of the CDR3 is TGTGCCAGCAGTTGGCGGGGGGCCTCGTACGTCAATGAGCAGTTCTTC.

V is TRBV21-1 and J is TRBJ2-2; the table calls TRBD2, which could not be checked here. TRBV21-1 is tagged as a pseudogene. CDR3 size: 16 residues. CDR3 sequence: CASSILLATNTGELFF. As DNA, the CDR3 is TGTGCCAGCAGCATACTACTAGCGACGAACACCGGGGAGCTGTTTTTT.

CDR3 amino acids: CAISGPTGSNYGYTF. The CDR3 region has the DNA TGTGCCATCAGTGGACCGACAGGGTCTAACTATGGCTACACCTTC. The chain links TRBV10-3 to TRBJ1-2; TRBD1 matches at 7 bases. CDR3 length: 15 residues. V lost 4 bases to trimming and J lost 0 bases; unmatched junction nucleotides: 5. Looked up from germline, CDR1 is ENHRY and CDR2 is SYGVKD.

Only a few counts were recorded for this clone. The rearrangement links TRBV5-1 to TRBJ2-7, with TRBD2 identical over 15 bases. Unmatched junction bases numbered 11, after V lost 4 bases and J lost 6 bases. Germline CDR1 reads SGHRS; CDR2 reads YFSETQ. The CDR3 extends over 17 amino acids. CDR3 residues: CASSPGGLAGGPGEQYV. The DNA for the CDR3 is TGCGCCAGCAGCCCGGGGGGACTAGCGGGGGGCCCCGGCGAGCAGTACGTC.

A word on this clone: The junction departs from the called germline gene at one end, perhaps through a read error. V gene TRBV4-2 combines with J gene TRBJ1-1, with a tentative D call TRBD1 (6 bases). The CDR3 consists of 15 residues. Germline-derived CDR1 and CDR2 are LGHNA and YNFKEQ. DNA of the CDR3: TGTGCCAGCAGACAAGAAGGGACATTGAACACTGAAGCTTTCTTT. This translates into CASRQEGTLNTEAFF.

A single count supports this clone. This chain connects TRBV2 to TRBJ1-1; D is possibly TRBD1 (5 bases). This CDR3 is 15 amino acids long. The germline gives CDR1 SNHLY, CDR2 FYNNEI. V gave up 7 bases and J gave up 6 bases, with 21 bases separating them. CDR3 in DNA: TGTGCCAGCACCCAAGGGGCAGGGAAGACCGCTGAAGCTTTCTTT. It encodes CASTQGAGKTAEAFF.

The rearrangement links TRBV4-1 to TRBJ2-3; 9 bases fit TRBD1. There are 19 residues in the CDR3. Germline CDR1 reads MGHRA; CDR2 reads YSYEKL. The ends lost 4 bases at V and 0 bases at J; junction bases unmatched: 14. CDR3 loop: CASSPGDGTGISSTDTQYF. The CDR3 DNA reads TGCGCCAGCAGCCCCGGCGACGGGACAGGGATATCTAGCACAGATACGCAGTATTTT.

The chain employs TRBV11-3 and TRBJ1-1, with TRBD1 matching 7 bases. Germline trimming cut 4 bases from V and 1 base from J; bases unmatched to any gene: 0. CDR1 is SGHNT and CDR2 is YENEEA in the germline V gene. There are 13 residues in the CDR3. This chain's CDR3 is CASSWDRNTEAFF. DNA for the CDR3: TGTGCCAGCAGCTGGGACAGGAACACTGAAGCTTTCTTT.

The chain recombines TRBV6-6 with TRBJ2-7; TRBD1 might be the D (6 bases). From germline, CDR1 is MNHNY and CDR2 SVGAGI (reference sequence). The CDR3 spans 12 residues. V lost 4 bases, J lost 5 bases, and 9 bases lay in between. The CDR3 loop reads CASSSSGDEQYV. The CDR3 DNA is TGTGCCAGCAGTTCTTCAGGGGACGAGCAGTACGTC.